The 21 T cell receptor beta chains given below trace back to one sample, sequenced in a study of CD8+ T cells in alopecia areata. TCR sequencing used cDNA made by reverse transcription of extracted RNA. The assay was immunoSEQ multiplex PCR, and TCRdb's table has in-frame clones only and misses some. Recorded here are over 250,000 clones, with no singletons, and the ten leading clones hold 1.2%. It was with CD4, CD8alpha, NKG2D, NKG2ACE and other markers that pooled cutaneous lymph node cells were sorted. Sequencing used CD4+ T cells sorted from a lymph node. Receptors were obtained from a C3H/HeJ mouse with alopecia areata. This line is of MHC haplotype H2-k.

Comment on this clone: Mouse gene names apply. The CDR3 is cut off 4 residues early in the read; its end comes from the germline J gene. The chain combines TRBV21 with TRBJ2-3, with 10 nucleotides matching TRBD1. TRBV21 is an ORF; its function is uncertain. The V and J ends lost 2 bases and 1 base, in that order; junction bases with no gene match: 3. This CDR3 is 16 amino acids long. CDR3 region: CASSQETGGCAETLYF. Incomplete CDR3 DNA: TGTGCTAGCAGTCAAGAGACAGGGGGCTGTGCAGAA.

This clone was counted between two and nine times. Any gene name here is a mouse gene name. The read ends 4 residues before the CDR3 terminus; that terminus is restored from the germline J gene. V and J are TRBV19 and TRBJ2-1, with TRBD2 matching over 12 bases. CDR1 is FNHDT, CDR2 SITEND, per germline (reference sequence). Trimming at V came to 3 bases and at J to 3 bases, leaving 4 bases not matched to a gene. This CDR3 is built from 16 residues. CDR3 bases read: TGTGCCAGCAGTACCGGGACTGGGGGGTCCTATGCT. Translating it yields CASSTGTGGSYA. The CDR3, in full, reads CASSTGTGGSYAEQFF.

This clone was detected a few times. Genes and germline are mouse. The read ends 4 residues before the CDR3 terminus; that terminus is restored from the germline J gene. V is TRBV17 and J is TRBJ2-3; 9 nucleotides align to TRBD2. J gave up 0 bases and V 5 bases, and 6 bases lay outside the gene matches. This CDR3 region has 16 residues. Germline CDR1 and CDR2: MNHDT and YYDKIL. CDR3 sequence: CASSPGTGYSAETLYF. The CDR3 DNA, read in part, is TGTGCTAGCAGTCCTGGGACTGGGTATAGTGCAGAA.

As concerns this clone: Gene names are mouse gene names. The same CDR3 is also encoded by other DNA sequences in this sample. The CDR3 DNA, read in part, is TGTGCCAGCAGCCCCCAGGGGAGTCAAAAC. It encodes CASSPQGSQN. The full CDR3 reads CASSPQGSQNTLYF. This chain connects TRBV5 to TRBJ2-4, with D possibly being TRBD1 (6 bases). Sequencing ends 4 residues short of the CDR3 end; the germline J gene provides the rest. Germline V gene data show CDR1 as LGHNA and CDR2 as YNLKQL (reference sequence). The CDR3 has 14 residues. V was shortened by 4 bases and J by 0 bases, with 8 bases between the two germline ends.

This clone was observed many times. Gene names and germline refer to mouse. The missing CDR3 end, 4 residues past where the read stops, is filled in from the germline J gene. At the DNA level, this CDR3 is encoded by other sequences in the same sample as well. The genes are TRBV13-1 and TRBJ1-2; a weak D match, TRBD1 (5 bases). The germline V gene has CDR1 NSHNY and CDR2 SYGAGN. The length of the CDR3 is 14 residues. Deletions cut 1 base from V and 0 bases from J, with 7 bases between. The part of the CDR3 DNA that was read is TGTGCCAGCAGTGATCAGGGATCAAACTCC. Protein product: CASSDQGSNS. The entire CDR3 protein reads CASSDQGSNSDYTF.

Concerning this clone: Gene names and germline match the mouse. The read halts 4 residues ahead of the CDR3 end, with the missing end drawn from the germline J gene. The rearrangement links TRBV17 to TRBJ2-7; 8 bases align to TRBD2. After removal of 1 base from V and 2 bases from J, the junction contained 4 bases not matched to a gene. The CDR3 has 15 amino acids. Germline V gene sequence: CDR1 MNHDT, CDR2 YYDKIL. The CDR3 is CASSRGLGPTYEQYF. Incomplete CDR3 DNA: TGTGCTAGCAGTAGAGGACTGGGGCCCACCTAT.

This clone turned up a few times. Gene names and germline match the mouse. The CDR3 is cut off 4 residues early in the read; its end comes from the germline J gene. The chain carries TRBV29 and TRBJ2-7, with 11 bases lining up with TRBD2. CDR1 is MSHET, CDR2 SYDVDS, per germline. The V and J ends lost 6 bases and 3 bases, in that order; junction bases with no gene match: 4. CDR3 length equals 14 residues. The CDR3 here is CASSGLGGVYEQYF. Incomplete CDR3 DNA: TGTGCTAGCAGCGGACTGGGGGGTGTCTAT.

This clone was counted a few times. The listed genes are named as in mouse. The read is 4 residues too short to cover the CDR3 end, so that end is filled in from the germline J gene. The chain has TRBV13-1 and TRBJ2-2, with D possibly matching TRBD1 (5 bases). The CDR3 sequence is 15 residues long. The V gene's germline CDR1 is NSHNY and CDR2 SYGAGN. Between the trimmed V and J ends, which lost 2 bases and 0 bases, there was a span of 8 bases. CDR3 amino acids: CASSEEQANTGQLYF. The sequenced CDR3 bases are TGTGCCAGCAGTGAAGAACAGGCAAACACCGGG.

For this clone: Here the gene names and germline are mouse. From the germline J gene comes the end of the CDR3, since the read stops 4 residues before it. The chain joins TRBV17 to TRBJ1-1; D unresolved. Germline values: CDR1 MNHDT, CDR2 YYDKIL. V gave up 4 bases and J gave up 1 base, with 4 bases separating them. The length of the CDR3 is 12 residues. CDR3: CASSTRNTEVFF. The sequenced part of the CDR3 DNA is TGTGCTAGCAGTACAAGAAACACA.

On this clone itself: All gene names here are mouse names. The sequence runs out 4 residues before the end of the CDR3; the remainder is reconstructed from the germline J gene. Other DNA variants within this sample encode the same CDR3. The rearrangement joins TRBV13-1 to TRBJ2-1; 9 nucleotides align to TRBD2. Germline CDR1 NSHNY, CDR2 SYGAGN. This CDR3 is 14 amino acids long. V dropped 0 bases and J dropped 5; count of bases not matched to a gene: 0. CDR3 loop: CASSDAGGDAEQFF. Partial CDR3 DNA: TGTGCCAGCAGTGATGCTGGGGGGGATGCT.

To note about this clone: Gene and germline names: mouse. The CDR3 extends 4 residues past the end of the read, so its final part is completed from the germline J gene. The chain recombines TRBV1 with TRBJ2-5; 10 nucleotides agree with TRBD1. Germline V gene lookup returns CDR1 NSQYPW and CDR2 LRSPGD (reference sequence). Germline trimming cut 7 bases from V and 0 bases from J; bases unmatched to any gene: 10. The CDR3 totals 17 residues. The DNA read from the CDR3 is TGCACCTGCACCCAAGCCGGGACAGGGGTTAACCAAGAC. It is translated as CTCTQAGTGVNQD. The full CDR3 protein is CTCTQAGTGVNQDTQYF.

In its sample, this clone was seen a few times. Genes here carry mouse names. The observed sequence ends 4 residues before the CDR3 terminus, with the missing tail filled in from the germline J gene. The chain combines TRBV13-2 with TRBJ2-2, with 7 nucleotides matching TRBD1. After removal of 5 bases from V and 3 bases from J, the junction contained 1 base not matched to a gene. The V gene's germline CDR1 is NNHNN and CDR2 SYGAGS (reference sequence). The CDR3 contains 13 residues. The CDR3 DNA, read in part, is TGTGCCAGCGGGACAGGGTACACCGGG. Translation: CASGTGYTG. The CDR3 reads in full as CASGTGYTGQLYF.

This clone came up a few times. Gene names and germline refer to mouse. The observed sequence ends 4 residues before the CDR3 terminus, with the missing tail filled in from the germline J gene. The rearrangement uses TRBV13-2 and TRBJ2-3; D may be TRBD1 (7 bases). Germline V gives CDR1 NNHNN, CDR2 SYGAGS (reference sequence). The V and J ends lost 5 bases and 0 bases respectively, with 13 bases between them. This CDR3 region has 15 residues. The DNA read from the CDR3 is TGTGCCAGCGGCAGGGGGGACAATAGTGCAGAA. Its protein product is CASGRGDNSAE. The whole CDR3 region reads CASGRGDNSAETLYF.

This clone was seen many times. Genes and germline are mouse. The observed sequence ends 4 residues before the CDR3 terminus, with the missing tail filled in from the germline J gene. The same CDR3 arises from other DNA sequences in this sample as well. V gene TRBV29 combines with J gene TRBJ1-2; D perhaps matches TRBD1 (5 bases). V lost 5 bases and J 0 bases, leaving 7 bases between the germline ends. This CDR3 is 13 amino acids long. In germline, CDR1 is MSHET, CDR2 SYDVDS. The CDR3 DNA, read in part, is TGTGCTAGCAGTCAGGGAGCAAACTCC. The encoded protein is CASSQGANS. The complete CDR3 reads CASSQGANSDYTF.

This clone was found a few times. Here the gene names and germline are mouse. Read coverage stops 4 residues before the CDR3 terminus; the germline J gene supplies the remainder. The chain uses TRBV19 and TRBJ1-1, with D perhaps TRBD1 (6 bases). There are 15 residues in the CDR3. The V end lost 0 bases, the J end lost 0 bases, and 9 bases lay between the germline ends. The germline V gene has CDR1 FNHDT and CDR2 SITEND (reference sequence). CDR3 DNA, as far as it was read: TGTGCCAGCAGTATAGGGACAGATGCAAACACA. The encoded protein is CASSIGTDANT. The CDR3, in full, reads CASSIGTDANTEVFF.

About this clone itself: Gene and germline names: mouse. Sequencing ends 4 residues short of the CDR3 end; the germline J gene provides the rest. The V gene is TRBV19, the J gene TRBJ1-1, with unresolved D. V lost 2 bases to trimming and J lost 0 bases, with 8 bases between them. This CDR3 is built from 14 residues. Germline values: CDR1 FNHDT, CDR2 SITEND (reference sequence). CDR3 bases read: TGTGCCAGCAGTATCACAGCAGCAAACACA. Translating gives CASSITAANT. Given in full, the CDR3 is CASSITAANTEVFF.

This clone has just a few counts. Here the gene names and germline are mouse. The read terminates 4 residues ahead of where the CDR3 ends, so the germline J gene completes it. The rearrangement joins TRBV1 to TRBJ2-2; 11 positions agree with TRBD2. Germline values: CDR1 NSQYPW, CDR2 LRSPGD (reference sequence). V trimming: 4 bases; J trimming: 1 base; junction bases outside the gene matches: 2. The CDR3 is made up of 16 amino acids. CDR3 protein: CTCSVTGGENTGQLYF. Partial CDR3 DNA: TGCACCTGCAGTGTGACTGGGGGGGAAAACACCGGG.

A note on this clone: The gene names here belong to mouse. Sequencing ends 4 residues short of the CDR3 end; the germline J gene provides the rest. V usage is TRBV14 and J usage is TRBJ2-1, with 7 bases identical to TRBD2. This CDR3 has 16 amino acids. V lost 0 bases and J lost 0; bases outside the gene matches: 3. Germline CDR1 and CDR2: SGHDT and FRDEAV. The CDR3 bases that were read are TGTGCCAGCAGTTTCTCCCTGGGGGATAACTATGCT. Translated: CASSFSLGDNYA. The full CDR3 reads CASSFSLGDNYAEQFF.

Points on this clone: Gene names follow the mouse nomenclature. Sequencing ends 4 residues short of the CDR3 end; the germline J gene provides the rest. The chain recombines TRBV13-2 with TRBJ2-4; 9 positions agree with TRBD2. Germline V gene data show CDR1 as NNHNN and CDR2 as SYGAGS (reference sequence). The junction had 6 bases not matched to a gene; V was cut back by 7 bases and J by 0 bases. The CDR3 consists of 15 residues. The CDR3 loop reads CASRDWGTSQNTLYF. The CDR3 DNA, read in part, is TGTGCCAGCAGAGACTGGGGGACTAGTCAAAAC.

On this clone itself: Gene names are mouse gene names. The read comes to an end 3 residues before the CDR3 does, leaving the germline J gene to fill in the end. The chain carries TRBV1 and TRBJ1-6; D is unresolved. TRBJ1-6 counts as an open reading frame of uncertain function. CDR1 is NSQYPW and CDR2 is LRSPGD in the germline V gene (reference sequence). The V and J ends lost 0 bases and 3 bases respectively, with 9 bases between them. The CDR3 length is 16 residues. The CDR3 here is CTCSADQVLYNSPLYF. CDR3 bases read: TGCACCTGCAGTGCAGACCAGGTTCTCTATAATTCGCCC.

This clone was counted a few times. The gene symbols are mouse symbols. The read ends 4 residues shy of where the CDR3 ends; the end is completed using the germline J gene. The chain links TRBV13-1 to TRBJ2-1; 7 bases map to TRBD1. The germline CDR1 and CDR2 sequences are NSHNY and SYGAGN. V shed 3 bases and J 0 bases; nucleotides not matched to a gene: 3. CDR3 length: 15 residues. The sequenced part of the CDR3 DNA is TGTGCCAGCAGTGGGGGACAGAGTAACTATGCT. It yields the protein CASSGGQSNYA. The CDR3 reads in full as CASSGGQSNYAEQFF.